Described below is a single TCR beta chain sequence and its context. V was cut by 4 bases and J by 4 bases, with 10 bases left in between. CDR1 is MGHRA, CDR2 YSYEKL, per germline. The CDR3 is 13 residues long. Participant-reported clinical history was the basis for cohort assignment. This sample was taken from a study of blood T cell repertoires in COVID-19. Study background: The United States, Italy and Spain were the sources of the acute and convalescent COVID-19 samples.

Here immunoSEQ multiplex PCR was the method, and the copy in TCRdb shows in-frame clones only, minus some. The sample contains about 410,000 clones, less than 95% of which appear only once. This receptor was taken from a man between 18 and 35 years old who had recovered from COVID-19. The chain carries TRBV4-1 and TRBJ2-5; D not certain. The sequencing sample was made of PBMCs or T cells enriched from blood (not recorded which). The CDR3 is CASSPTVRETQYF. The CDR3 bases are TGCGCCAGCAGCCCAACAGTTAGAGAGACCCAGTACTTC.